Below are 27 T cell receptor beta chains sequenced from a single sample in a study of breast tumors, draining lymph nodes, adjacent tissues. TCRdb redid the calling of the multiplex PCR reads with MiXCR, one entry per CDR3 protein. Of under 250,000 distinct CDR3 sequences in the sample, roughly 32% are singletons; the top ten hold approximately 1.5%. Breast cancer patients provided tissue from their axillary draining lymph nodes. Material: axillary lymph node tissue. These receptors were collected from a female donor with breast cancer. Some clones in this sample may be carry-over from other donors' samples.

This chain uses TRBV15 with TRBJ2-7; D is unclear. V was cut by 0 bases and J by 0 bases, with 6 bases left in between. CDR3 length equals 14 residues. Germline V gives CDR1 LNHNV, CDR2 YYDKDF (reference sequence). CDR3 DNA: TGTGCCACCAGCAGAGAGGTATCCTCCTACGAGCAGTACTTC. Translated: CATSREVSSYEQYF.

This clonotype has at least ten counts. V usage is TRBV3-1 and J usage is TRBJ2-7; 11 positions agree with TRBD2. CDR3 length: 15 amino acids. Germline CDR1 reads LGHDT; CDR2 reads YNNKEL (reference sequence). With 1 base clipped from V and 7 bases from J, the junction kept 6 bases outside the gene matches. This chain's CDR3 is CASSQGSSGRVEQYF. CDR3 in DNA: TGTGCCAGCAGCCAAGGGAGTAGCGGGAGGGTAGAGCAGTACTTC.

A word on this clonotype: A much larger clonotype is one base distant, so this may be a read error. CDR3 coding DNA: TGTACCAGCAGCTTAGCGGCTAGCAACTACGAGCAGTACTTC. It is translated as CTSSLAASNYEQYF. The chain employs TRBV7-2 and TRBJ2-7, with D possibly TRBD2 on 5 matching bases. Trimming pared 0 bases from V and 3 bases from J, leaving 9 bases between. This CDR3 spans 14 amino acids. The germline V gene has CDR1 SGHTA and CDR2 FQGNSA.

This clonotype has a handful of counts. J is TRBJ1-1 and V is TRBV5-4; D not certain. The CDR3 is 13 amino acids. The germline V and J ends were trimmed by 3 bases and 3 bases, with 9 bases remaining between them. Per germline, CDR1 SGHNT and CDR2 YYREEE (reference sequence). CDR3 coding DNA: TGTGCCAGCAGCTCCCATTATTACACTGAAGCTTTCTTT. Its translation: CASSSHYYTEAFF. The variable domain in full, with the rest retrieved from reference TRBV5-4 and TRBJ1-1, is ETGVTQSPTHLIKTRGQQVTLRCSSQSGHNTVSWYQQALGQGPQFIFQYYREEENGRGNFPPRFSGLQFPNYSSELNVNALELDDSALYLCASSSHYYTEAFFGQGTRLTVV.

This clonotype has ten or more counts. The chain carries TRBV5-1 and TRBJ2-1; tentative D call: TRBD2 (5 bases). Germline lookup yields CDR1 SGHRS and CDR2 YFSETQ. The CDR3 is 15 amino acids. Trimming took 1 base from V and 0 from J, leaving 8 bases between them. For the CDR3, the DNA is TGCGCCAGCAGCTTGACTAGAACCTCCTACAATGAGCAGTTCTTC. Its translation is CASSLTRTSYNEQFF.

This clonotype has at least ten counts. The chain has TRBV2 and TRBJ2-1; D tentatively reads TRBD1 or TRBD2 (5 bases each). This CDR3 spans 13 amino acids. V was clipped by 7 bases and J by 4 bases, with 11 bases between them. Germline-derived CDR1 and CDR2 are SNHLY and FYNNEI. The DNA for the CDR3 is TGTGCCAGCACTGGGGACGGGTACAATGAGCAGTTCTTC. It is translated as CASTGDGYNEQFF.

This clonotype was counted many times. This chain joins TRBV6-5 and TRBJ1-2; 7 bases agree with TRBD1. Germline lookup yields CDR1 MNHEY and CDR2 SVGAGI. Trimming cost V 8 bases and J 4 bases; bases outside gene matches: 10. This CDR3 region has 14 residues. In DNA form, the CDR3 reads TGTGCCAGCCGCAAATCGACAGGGAGCTATGGCTACACCTTC. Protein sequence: CASRKSTGSYGYTF.

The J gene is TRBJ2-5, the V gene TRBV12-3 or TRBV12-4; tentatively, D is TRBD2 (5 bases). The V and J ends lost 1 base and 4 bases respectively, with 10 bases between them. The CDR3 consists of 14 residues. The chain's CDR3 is CASSLGGVGETQYF. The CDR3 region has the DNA TGTGCCAGCAGTTTAGGGGGAGTAGGAGAGACCCAGTACTTC.

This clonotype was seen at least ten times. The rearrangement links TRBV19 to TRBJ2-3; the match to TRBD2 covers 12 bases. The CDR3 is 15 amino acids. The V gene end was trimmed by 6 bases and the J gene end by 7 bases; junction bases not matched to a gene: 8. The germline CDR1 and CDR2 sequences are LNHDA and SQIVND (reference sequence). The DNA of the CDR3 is TGTGCCAGTAGGTCTTCTAGCGGGAGGGCAAATACGCAGTATTTT. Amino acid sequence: CASRSSSGRANTQYF.

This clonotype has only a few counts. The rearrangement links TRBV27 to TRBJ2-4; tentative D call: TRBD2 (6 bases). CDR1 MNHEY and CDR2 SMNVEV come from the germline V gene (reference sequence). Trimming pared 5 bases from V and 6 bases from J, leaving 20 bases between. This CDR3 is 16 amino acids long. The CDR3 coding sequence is TGTGCCAGCAGTAAAGACAAGCCCTACGGGGGAAACATTCAGTACTTC. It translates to CASSKDKPYGGNIQYF.

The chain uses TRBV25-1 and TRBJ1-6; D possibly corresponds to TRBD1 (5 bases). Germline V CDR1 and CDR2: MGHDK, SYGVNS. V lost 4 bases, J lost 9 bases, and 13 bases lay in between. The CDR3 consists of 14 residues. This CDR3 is CASSAVGGSSPLHF. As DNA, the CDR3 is TGTGCCAGCAGTGCTGTGGGGGGAAGTTCACCCCTCCACTTT.

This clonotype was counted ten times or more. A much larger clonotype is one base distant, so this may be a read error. CDR3: CATSDKGAGAYEQYF. CDR3 DNA sequence: TGTGCCACCAGTGATAAGGGGGCAGGGGCCTACGAGCAGTACTTC. The chain is built from TRBV24-1 and TRBJ2-7; 7 nucleotides agree with TRBD1. CDR3 length: 15 amino acids. The junction had 6 bases not matched to a gene; V was cut back by 3 bases and J by 2 bases. Germline CDR1 KGHDR, CDR2 SFDVKD.

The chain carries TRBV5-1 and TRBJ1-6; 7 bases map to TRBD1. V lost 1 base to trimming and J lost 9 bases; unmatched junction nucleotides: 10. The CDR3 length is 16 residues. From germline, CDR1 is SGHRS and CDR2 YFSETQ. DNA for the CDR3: TGCGCCAGCAGCTTGAGAGGCAGGGGGAGCGGTTCACCCCTCCACTTT. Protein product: CASSLRGRGSGSPLHF.

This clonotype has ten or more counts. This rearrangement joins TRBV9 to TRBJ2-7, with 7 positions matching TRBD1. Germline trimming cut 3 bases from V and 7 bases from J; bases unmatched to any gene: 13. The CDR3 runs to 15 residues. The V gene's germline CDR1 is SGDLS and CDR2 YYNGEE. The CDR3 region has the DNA TGTGCCAGCAGCGACAGACAGGGTGCGGGCCGAGAGCAGTACTTC. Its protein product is CASSDRQGAGREQYF.

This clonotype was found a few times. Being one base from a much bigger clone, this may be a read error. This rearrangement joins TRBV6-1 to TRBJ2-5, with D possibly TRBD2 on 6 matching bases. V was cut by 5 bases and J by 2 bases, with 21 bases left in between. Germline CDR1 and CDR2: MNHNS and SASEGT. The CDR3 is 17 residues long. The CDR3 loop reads CASSHSGRGAGQETQYF. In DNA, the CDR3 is TGTGCCAGCAGTCACTCGGGGCGCGGGGCGGGACAAGAGACCCAGTACTTC.

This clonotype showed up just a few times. CDR3 residues: CASSGTGVSEAFF. The CDR3 DNA sequence: TGTGCCAGTAGTGGGACAGGGGTCTCTGAAGCTTTCTTT. The chain employs TRBV19 and TRBJ1-1, with 10 bases that match TRBD1. Germline values: CDR1 LNHDA, CDR2 SQIVND (reference sequence). The CDR3 extends over 13 amino acids. The ends lost 5 bases at V and 6 bases at J; junction bases unmatched: 3.

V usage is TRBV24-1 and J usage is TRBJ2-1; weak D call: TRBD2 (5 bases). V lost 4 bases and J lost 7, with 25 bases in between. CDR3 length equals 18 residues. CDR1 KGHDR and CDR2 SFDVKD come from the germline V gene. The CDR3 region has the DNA TGTGCCACCAGTGACCTGGAGGTCCACGACGTGCGTTGGAATGAGCAGTTCTTC. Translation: CATSDLEVHDVRWNEQFF.

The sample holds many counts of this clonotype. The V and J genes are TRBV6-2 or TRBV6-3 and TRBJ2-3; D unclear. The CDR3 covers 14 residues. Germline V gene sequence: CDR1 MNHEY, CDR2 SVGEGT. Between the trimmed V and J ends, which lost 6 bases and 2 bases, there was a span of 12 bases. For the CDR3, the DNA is TGTGCCAGCAGATTCCCGGACGTCACAGATACGCAGTATTTT. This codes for CASRFPDVTDTQYF.

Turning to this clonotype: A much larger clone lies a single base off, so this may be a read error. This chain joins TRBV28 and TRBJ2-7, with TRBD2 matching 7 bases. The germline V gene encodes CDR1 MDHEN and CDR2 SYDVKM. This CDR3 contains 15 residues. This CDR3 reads CASNLLFGLDYEQYF. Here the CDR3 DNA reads TGTGCCAGCAATTTATTGTTTGGACTAGATTACGAGCAGTACTTC.

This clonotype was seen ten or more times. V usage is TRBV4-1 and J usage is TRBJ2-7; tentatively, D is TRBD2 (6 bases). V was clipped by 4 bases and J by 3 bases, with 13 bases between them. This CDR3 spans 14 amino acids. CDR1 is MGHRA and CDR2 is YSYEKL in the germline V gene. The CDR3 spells CASSPLTGVYEQYF. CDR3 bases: TGCGCCAGCAGCCCCCTGACGGGAGTCTACGAGCAGTACTTC.

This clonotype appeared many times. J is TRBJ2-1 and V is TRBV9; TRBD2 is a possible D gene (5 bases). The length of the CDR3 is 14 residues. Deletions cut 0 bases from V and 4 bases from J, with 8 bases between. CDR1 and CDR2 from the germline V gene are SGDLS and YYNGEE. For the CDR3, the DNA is TGTGCCAGCAGCGTAGGAGGGCGTTACAATGAGCAGTTCTTC. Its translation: CASSVGGRYNEQFF. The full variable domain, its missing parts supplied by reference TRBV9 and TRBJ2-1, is DSGVTQTPKHLITATGQRVTLRCSPRSGDLSVYWYQQSLDQGLQFLIQYYNGEERAKGNILERFSAQQFPDLHSELNLSSLELGDSALYFCASSVGGRYNEQFFGPGTRLTVL.

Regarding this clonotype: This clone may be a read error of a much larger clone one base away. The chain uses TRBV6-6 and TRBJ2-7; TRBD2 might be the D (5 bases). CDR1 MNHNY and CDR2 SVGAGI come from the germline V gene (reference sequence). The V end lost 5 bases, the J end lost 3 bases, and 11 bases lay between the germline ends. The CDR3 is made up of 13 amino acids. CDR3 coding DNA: TGTGCCAGCAGTCACAACGAGGGCTACGAGCAGTACTTC. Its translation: CASSHNEGYEQYF.

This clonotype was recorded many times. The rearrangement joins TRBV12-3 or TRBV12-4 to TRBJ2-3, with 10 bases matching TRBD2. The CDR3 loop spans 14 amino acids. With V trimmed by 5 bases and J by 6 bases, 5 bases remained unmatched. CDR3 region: CASSPSGRGDTQYF. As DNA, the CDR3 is TGTGCCAGCAGTCCCAGCGGGAGGGGCGATACGCAGTATTTT.

CDR3 sequence: CSARDSLVNEQYF. The CDR3 nucleotides read TGCAGTGCTAGAGATAGCCTAGTCAATGAGCAGTATTTT. This rearrangement joins TRBV20-1 to TRBJ2-3; D gene unclear. The V gene lost 0 bases and the J gene lost 11 bases, with 15 bases spanning the gap. Germline CDR1 and CDR2: DFQATT and SNEGSKA (reference sequence). CDR3 size: 13 residues.

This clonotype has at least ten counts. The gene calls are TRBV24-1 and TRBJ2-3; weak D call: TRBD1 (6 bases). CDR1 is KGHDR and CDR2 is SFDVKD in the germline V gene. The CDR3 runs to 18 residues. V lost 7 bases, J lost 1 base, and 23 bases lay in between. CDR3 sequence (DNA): TGTGCCACCAGCGGGGACGGAAAGGGGGAGTTCGGCACAGATACGCAGTATTTT. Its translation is CATSGDGKGEFGTDTQYF.

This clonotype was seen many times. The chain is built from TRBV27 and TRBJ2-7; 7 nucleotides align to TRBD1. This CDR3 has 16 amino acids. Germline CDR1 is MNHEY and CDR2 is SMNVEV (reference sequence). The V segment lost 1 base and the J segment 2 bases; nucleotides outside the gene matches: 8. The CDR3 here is CASSLLAGTEPYEQYF. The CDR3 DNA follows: TGTGCCAGCAGTTTATTAGCCGGGACAGAACCCTACGAGCAGTACTTC.

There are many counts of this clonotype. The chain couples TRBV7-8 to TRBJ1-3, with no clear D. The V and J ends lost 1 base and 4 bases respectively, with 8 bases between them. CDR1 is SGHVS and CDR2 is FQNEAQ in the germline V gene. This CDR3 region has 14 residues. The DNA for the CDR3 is TGTGCCAGCAGCTTAGGGGTGGACGGAAACACCATATATTTT. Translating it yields CASSLGVDGNTIYF.